These T cell receptor beta chains were read from a single sample in a study of blood T cell repertoires in COVID-19. Using immunoSEQ multiplex PCR, the repertoire was profiled, and TCRdb retains in-frame clones only, with some absent. The table lists roughly 170,000 clones, more than 75% of them singletons. The specimen sequenced was peripheral blood. The receptor set was obtained from a woman aged 45 to 65 with COVID-19, enrolled during active disease. Each CDR3 is given with its conserved first and last residue. Fields, in order: V gene, J gene, D gene, CDR3 length, clone size, CDR3 DNA, CDR3 protein. A D gene is named only where the DNA matches it firmly. Size is omitted from some rows. Given values are once, few, many or a class for expanded clones.

TRBV18	TRBJ2-1	TRBD1	15	-	TGTGCCAGCTCACCACGGGGACAGGGTTCCAATGAGCAGTTCTTC	CASSPRGQGSNEQFF
TRBV6-5	TRBJ1-6	-	14	-	TGTGCCAGCACCCACGGGAGAGGCCGGTCACCCCTCCACTTT	CASTHGRGRSPLHF
TRBV3-1/TRBV3-2	TRBJ1-2	TRBD1	18	few	TGTGCCAGCAGCCAAGAAACCACAGGGGCACCCATTAACTATGGCTACACCTTC	CASSQETTGAPINYGYTF
TRBV4-3	TRBJ1-2	-	17	-	TGCGCCAGCAGCCCGGTCTTTGACAGTCAGAGCTCGCGAGGCTACACCTTC	CASSPVFDSQSSRGYTF
TRBV18	TRBJ1-5	-	15	-	TGTGCCAGCTCACCGCGTCAGGCCCTAGGGGAGCCCCAGCATTTT	CASSPRQALGEPQHF
TRBV28	TRBJ1-5	TRBD1	15	-	TGTGCCAGCAGTTTAGCGGACAGGGGGAATCAGCCCCAGCATTTT	CASSLADRGNQPQHF
TRBV7-3	TRBJ1-2	-	15	-	TGTGCCAGCAGTCAAGAAGTCGGGGGGCTCTATGGCTACACCTTC	CASSQEVGGLYGYTF
TRBV27	TRBJ1-1	TRBD1	15	-	TGTGCCAGCAGTTTATCGTCAGGGGGGAACACTGAAGCTTTCTTT	CASSLSSGGNTEAFF
TRBV19	TRBJ2-7	TRBD1	16	-	TGTGCCAGTAGTATAGGCCTTTGGGACAGCACTTACGAGCAGTACTTC	CASSIGLWDSTYEQYF
TRBV10-3	TRBJ2-1	TRBD2	15	-	TGTGCCATCAGTGAGGGCGGGGGGCCCTACAATGAGCAGTTCTTC	CAISEGGGPYNEQFF
TRBV11-2	TRBJ2-1	-	15	many	TGTGCCAGCAGCGCTCAGGACAGCTCCTACAATGAGCAGTTCTTC	CASSAQDSSYNEQFF
TRBV28	TRBJ2-2	TRBD2	15	-	TGTGCCAGCAGTTTATTACGGGGGGGCCCCGGGGAGCTGTTTTTT	CASSLLRGGPGELFF
TRBV4-3	TRBJ2-3	-	14	once	TGCGCCAGCAGCCAAGGGCAGGGGTCAGATACGCAGTATTTT	CASSQGQGSDTQYF